The clone carrying this T cell receptor (beta chain) turned up a few times. No antigen is known for it. The CDR3 length is 13 residues. V dropped 7 bases and J dropped 9 bases, with 13 bases sitting between them. Per germline, CDR1 SEHNR and CDR2 FQNEAQ (reference sequence). Building of the TCR beta libraries involved iRepertoire HTBI primers and Arm-PCR of CDR3 regions. One entry per CDR3 protein results from TCRdb running MiXCR on the multiplex PCR reads. This table has about 330,000 distinct CDR3 sequences, roughly 17% appearing once. This entry is derived from a study of regulatory T cells in long-lasting Graves disease. Findings and caveats of the study: Persistent cases of Graves' showed reduced TCR diversity relative to newly diagnosed patients.

Time point denoted: newly diagnosed GD, antithyroid drugs for less than 3 months. Following extraction of RNA from PBMCs, that RNA was used to make the TCR library. Each of the patients was recruited from an endocrinology department situated in Xi'an, China. The data were also submitted as part of a second study, on T cells in Graves' hyperthyroidism and ophthalmopathy. This second study notes: Carried out on the TCR CDR3, a first-round RT-PCR used the HTBI primer set. Ophthalmopathy was separated from stable hyperthyroidism by a 13 V-J model.

V is TRBV7-9 and J is TRBJ1-6, with unresolved D. This receptor was taken from a woman aged 18-29 years with Graves disease. The sample consisted of peripheral blood mononuclear cells (PBMCs), taken at new diagnosis, from a patient treated with antithyroid drugs. CDR3 in DNA: TGTGCCAGCAACCTGGGATTGGGTTCACCCCTCCACTTT. Protein product: CASNLGLGSPLHF.